The present T cell receptor beta chain was sequenced within a study of early T cells in non-severe SARS-CoV-2 infection. On the study more broadly: Chains were unpaired, as sequencing was done on bulk RNA from unsorted whole blood.

The CDR3 extends over 13 amino acids. The germline V and J ends were trimmed by 0 bases and 6 bases, with 6 bases remaining between them. Germline V lookup: CDR1 SGHRS, CDR2 YFSETQ. This clonotype has ten or more counts. Its antigen remains unidentified. Study results and limitations: VDJdb matches were skewed toward anti-spike CD8 T cell responses.

TCRdb analysed the 5' RACE reads with MiXCR anew, one entry per CDR3 protein. The data contain some 34,000 distinct CDR3 sequences, 4.5% to 5% of them singletons. Sample: whole blood. This receptor was identified in an adult who was a healthcare worker with PCR-confirmed SARS-CoV-2 infection or an uninfected control (not recorded which). This chain joins TRBV5-1 and TRBJ2-2; no definite D call. The CDR3 here is CASSLELAGELFF. In nucleotides, the CDR3 is TGCGCCAGCAGCTTGGAGCTCGCCGGGGAGCTGTTTTTT.